This T cell receptor beta chain was recovered during a study of CXCR3-negative and CXCR3-positive naive CD8 T cells. General study findings and limits: Comparison of naive subsets found surface CD5 to be comparable, and TCR strength was inferred on the basis of TRB CDR3 properties.

The study made its TRB cDNA libraries by 5' RACE, adding UMI labels. For each CDR3 protein, TCRdb gives one entry from its re-call of the 5' RACE reads, without DNA. The sample has more than 65,000 distinct CDR3 sequences. In the case of this clonotype: What it binds is not known.

Cells that were CD45RO-CCR7+CD27+CD95- constituted naive CD8+ T cells. CDR1 and CDR2 from the germline V gene are MDHEN and SYDVKM. This CDR3 region has 13 residues. The sequence derives from a human donor in good health. Some clones in this sample may be carry-over from other donors' samples. The V call is TRBV28, the J call TRBJ2-7; as DNA is missing, the TRBD1 call by TCRdb cannot be tested. Sequenced sample: naive CXCR3- CD8+ T cells from blood. Subset reported: CD45RO-CCR7+CD27+CD95- naive CD8+ T cells lacking CXCR3 (TNR3-). This CDR3 reads CASRGTGGAEQYF.